This T cell receptor beta chain was identified in a study of a mutant IDH1 vaccine in newly diagnosed glioma. Study results and caveats: Most patients, 93.3%, showed vaccine-induced immune responses. Pseudoprogression seemed unrelated to changes in top peripheral T cell clonotypes.

Regarding time point: baseline, week 1 (first vaccination visit). The treatment here: pre-vaccination baseline after standard-of-care therapy. A word on this clone: Its target is unknown.

Germline loops: CDR1 ENHRY, CDR2 SYGVKD. V lost 1 base and J lost 6, with 12 bases in between. The length of the CDR3 is 14 residues. TCRdb keeps only in-frame clones here, not all; method: immunoSEQ multiplex PCR. The data contain around 92,000 clones, roughly 89% of them singletons. The chain carries TRBV10-3 and TRBJ1-2; D might be TRBD1 (6 bases). This receptor was identified in a woman between 45 and 60 years old with glioma. The source material was PBMCs, sampled from a glioma patient treated with radiotherapy, temozolomide or both. CDR3 DNA sequence: TGTGCCATCAGTGAGTACAGGGATGCTGATGGCTACACCTTC. This sequence encodes CAISEYRDADGYTF.